Listed here is a single T cell receptor (beta chain). Its antigen is as yet unknown. This record comes from a study of vaccination and CD4 T cells after COVID-19. Treatment noted: approximately 11-day PBMC culture with coronavirus spike peptide pools or control peptides (ViraFEST assay). Culture of some 1.9 million PBMCs per well took place with around 10 IU/ml IL-2 and roughly 10 ug/ml peptide pools. The Oncomine TCR Beta short-read assay sequenced DNA from cultured CD4+ T cells. A single record per CDR3 protein comes from TCRdb applying MiXCR to the PCR reads. Here the sample spans around 18,000 distinct CDR3 sequences, roughly 48% being singletons. CDR1 and CDR2 (germline): KGHSH, LQKENI. The trim removed 5 bases at V and 14 bases at J, leaving 13 bases unmatched. This CDR3 has 14 residues.

The V gene is TRBV18, the J gene TRBJ2-1; 9 bases map to TRBD1. This clonotype was sampled from a human donor who had recovered from COVID-19. The starting material was CD4+ T cells from blood, cultured in vitro, obtained before SARS-CoV-2 vaccination. CDR3 coding DNA: TGTGCCAGCTCAGAGACCGGGACAGGGATTAAGGAGTTCTTC. Translated: CASSETGTGIKEFF. Based on the CDR3 plus reference TRBV18 and TRBJ2-1, the full variable domain is NAGVMQNPRHLVRRRGQEARLRCSPMKGHSHVYWYRQLPEEGLKFMVYLQKENIIDESGMPKERFSAEFPKEGPSILRIQQVVRGDSAAYFCASSETGTGIKEFFGPGTRLTVL.